The 13 T cell receptor beta chains below were found in one sample sequenced in a study of T-cell memory formation after mild COVID-19. Using its own MiXCR run on the 5' RACE reads, TCRdb lists one record per CDR3 protein. Among 250,000 or so distinct CDR3 sequences listed, about 20% were seen once. The material sequenced was PBMCs or a T cell subset sorted from them (not recorded which). These TCRs come from a man aged 18 to 30 who had mild COVID-19 (a few samples of this study predate the infection). Cell type and time point are not known.

This rearrangement joins TRBV20-1 to TRBJ2-5; D uncertain. Trimming left V 4 bases short and J 5 bases short, with 5 bases between. The CDR3 sequence is 10 residues long. Germline V gene lookup returns CDR1 DFQATT and CDR2 SNEGSKA (reference sequence). The CDR3 DNA sequence: TGCAGTGCTATTTTTGAGACCCAGTACTTC. Residues: CSAIFETQYF.

The chain uses TRBV2 and TRBJ2-5; maybe TRBD1 (6 bases). The CDR3 length is 13 residues. Trimming left V 4 bases short and J 3 bases short, with 9 bases between. Germline lookup yields CDR1 SNHLY and CDR2 FYNNEI. The CDR3: CASSADRKETQYF. The CDR3 coding sequence is TGTGCCAGCAGTGCGGACAGAAAAGAGACCCAGTACTTC.

This clonotype appeared many times. This chain links TRBV5-1 with TRBJ2-1; D is perhaps TRBD1 (6 bases). There are 15 residues in the CDR3. V was cut by 3 bases and J by 5 bases, with 15 bases left in between. Germline V gives CDR1 SGHRS, CDR2 YFSETQ. This chain's CDR3 is CASSSLTGSNNEQFF. In DNA form, the CDR3 reads TGCGCCAGCAGCTCGTTAACAGGGTCCAACAATGAGCAGTTCTTC.

V is TRBV9 and J is TRBJ2-2; tentative D call: TRBD2 (5 bases). The CDR3 spans 16 residues. V lost 0 bases and J lost 2, with 11 bases in between. Germline assignment: CDR1 SGDLS and CDR2 YYNGEE. The CDR3 here is CASSVVASINTGELFF. The CDR3 DNA reads as TGTGCCAGCAGCGTAGTGGCTAGCATAAACACCGGGGAGCTGTTTTTT.

The chain has TRBV24-1 and TRBJ2-1; D is unclear. The V end lost 2 bases, the J end lost 8 bases, and 12 bases lay between the germline ends. The germline V gene has CDR1 KGHDR and CDR2 SFDVKD. CDR3 length: 14 amino acids. The chain's CDR3 is CATSDSTGEDEQFF. Written as DNA, the CDR3 is TGTGCCACCAGTGATTCAACGGGCGAGGATGAGCAGTTCTTC.

The chain uses TRBV10-3 and TRBJ2-1; 9 positions agree with TRBD2. J lost 4 bases, V lost 0 bases, and 4 bases had no gene match. Germline CDR1 reads ENHRY; CDR2 reads SYGVKD. The CDR3 is 16 amino acids. Here the CDR3 reads CAISESRSGGYNEQFF. The CDR3 coding sequence is TGTGCCATCAGTGAGTCGAGAAGCGGGGGGTACAATGAGCAGTTCTTC.

The chain couples TRBV6-2 or TRBV6-3 to TRBJ1-6; no definite D call. V lost 4 bases to trimming and J lost 0 bases, with 4 bases between them. In germline, CDR1 is MNHEY, CDR2 SVGEGT. The CDR3 has 14 amino acids. CDR3 sequence (DNA): TGTGCCAGCAGTTCACACTCCTATAATTCACCCCTCCACTTT. This sequence encodes CASSSHSYNSPLHF.

Only a few counts were recorded for this clonotype. The chain is built from TRBV15 and TRBJ1-4; possibly TRBD1 for D (5 bases). Trimming shortened V by 2 bases and J by 8 bases, and 21 bases separated the two germline ends. Germline V gene lookup returns CDR1 LNHNV and CDR2 YYDKDF (reference sequence). CDR3 length: 17 residues. This chain's CDR3 is CATSRRSGRVSFEKLFF. The CDR3, as DNA: TGTGCCACCAGCAGACGTTCCGGCAGGGTGTCGTTCGAAAAACTGTTTTTT. Filled out from reference TRBV15 and TRBJ1-4, the complete variable domain reads DAMVIQNPRYQVTQFGKPVTLSCSQTLNHNVMYWYQQKSSQAPKLLFHYYDKDFNNEADTPDNFQSRRPNTSFCFLDIRSPGLGDTAMYLCATSRRSGRVSFEKLFFGSGTQLSVL.

The chain links TRBV6-2 or TRBV6-3 to TRBJ2-3; either TRBD1 or TRBD2 may fit D (5 bases each). Between the trimmed V and J ends, which lost 4 bases and 6 bases, there was a span of 20 bases. The CDR3 has 16 amino acids. Germline assignment: CDR1 MNHEY and CDR2 SVGEGT. Written as DNA, the CDR3 is TGTGCCAGCAGTTCTTTAAACCGGGACCGGAGGGATACGCAGTATTTT. Protein product: CASSSLNRDRRDTQYF.

In its sample, this clonotype was seen a few times. The chain couples TRBV20-1 to TRBJ2-3, with D possibly TRBD1 on 5 matching bases. The CDR3 is 12 residues long. CDR1 and CDR2 (germline): DFQATT, SNEGSKA (reference sequence). Trimming stripped 6 bases from V and 1 base from J, with 8 bases between. The CDR3 reads CSARVGTDTQYF. CDR3 sequence (DNA): TGCAGTGCCAGGGTAGGCACAGATACGCAGTATTTT.

The V gene is TRBV29-1, the J gene TRBJ1-1; D unclear. V was clipped by 4 bases and J by 7 bases, with 7 bases between them. Looked up from germline, CDR1 is SQVTM and CDR2 is ANQGSEA. The CDR3 is made up of 10 amino acids. This CDR3 reads CSVVDHEAFF. In DNA, the CDR3 is TGCAGCGTTGTAGATCATGAAGCTTTCTTT. Complete variable domain (other parts from reference TRBV29-1 and TRBJ1-1): SAVISQKPSRDICQRGTSLTIQCQVDSQVTMMFWYRQQPGQSLTLIATANQGSEATYESGFVIDKFPISRPNLTFSTLTVSNMSPEDSSIYLCSVVDHEAFFGQGTRLTVV.

The table lists this clonotype with a few counts. The chain employs TRBV20-1 and TRBJ2-6; D not certain. Germline V lookup: CDR1 DFQATT, CDR2 SNEGSKA (reference sequence). V gave up 5 bases and J gave up 0 bases, with 5 bases separating them. There are 13 residues in the CDR3. The CDR3 spells CSAPSSGANVLTF. The CDR3 DNA is TGCAGTGCTCCAAGCTCTGGGGCCAACGTCCTGACTTTC.

The gene calls are TRBV6-2 or TRBV6-3 and TRBJ1-4; weak D call: TRBD1 (6 bases). This CDR3 region has 16 residues. From germline, CDR1 is MNHEY and CDR2 SVGEGT. V lost 5 bases and J lost 7, with 20 bases in between. CDR3 in DNA: TGTGCCAGCAGTCCAAGACGTCGGACAGCACCTGAAAAACTGTTTTTT. Encoded protein: CASSPRRRTAPEKLFF.